These 26 T cell receptor beta chains were all obtained from the same sample, sequenced in a study of blood T cell repertoires in COVID-19 (dated by TCRdb to the early 2020s). The method was the immunoSEQ multiplex PCR assay. TCRdb mirrors the immuneACCESS table, restricted to in-frame sequences. Some clones are absent from its copies; in checked studies, under half trace to an unresolved V gene, and the reason for the others is unknown. This sample holds 150,000 or so clones; 85% to 95% were observed only once. The biggest ten clones account for roughly 4.8% of the sample. The sample consisted of peripheral blood. These receptors were collected from a woman between 50 and 59 years old with acute or convalescent COVID-19.

The chain recombines TRBV13 with TRBJ2-7, with 14 positions matching TRBD2. Germline loops: CDR1 PRHDT, CDR2 FYEKMQ (reference sequence). The CDR3 runs 15 residues. The V segment lost 0 bases and the J segment 5 bases; nucleotides outside the gene matches: 0. The CDR3 nucleotides read TGTGCCAGCAGCTTAGGGGGACTAGCGGGAGACGAGCAGTACTTC. Protein product: CASSLGGLAGDEQYF.

The chain carries TRBV4-1 and TRBJ2-7, with a tentative D call TRBD2 (6 bases). The CDR3 spans 14 residues. The germline V gene has CDR1 MGHRA and CDR2 YSYEKL. Deletions cut 2 bases from V and 1 base from J, with 9 bases between. CDR3 loop: CASSQLEGSYEQYF. Written as DNA, the CDR3 is TGCGCCAGCAGCCAACTGGAGGGATCCTACGAGCAGTACTTC.

The sample holds one count of this clone. V usage is TRBV4-1 and J usage is TRBJ1-4, with D perhaps TRBD1 (6 bases). The CDR3 consists of 16 residues. Trimming removed 2 bases from V and 7 bases from J, with 17 bases in between. Germline CDR1 MGHRA, CDR2 YSYEKL. The CDR3 sequence: CASSQPWGGAGEKLFF. CDR3 nucleotide sequence: TGCGCCAGCAGCCAACCTTGGGGGGGGGCGGGTGAAAAACTGTTTTTT.

The genes are TRBV3-1 (or the pseudogene TRBV3-2) and TRBJ1-1; D remains ambiguous. This CDR3 comprises 13 residues. CDR1 and CDR2 (germline): LGHDT, YNNKEL (reference sequence). With 0 bases removed from V and 7 bases from J, the gap between germline ends came to 9 bases. As DNA, the CDR3 is TGTGCCAGCAGCCAAGATCCTACGAGTGAAGCTTTCTTT. This encodes CASSQDPTSEAFF.

This sequence joins TRBV4-1 and TRBJ2-2, with 9 bases fitting TRBD2. Germline values: CDR1 MGHRA, CDR2 YSYEKL. The junction had 14 bases not matched to a gene; V was cut back by 4 bases and J by 5 bases. CDR3 length: 18 amino acids. The CDR3 nucleotides are TGCGCCAGCAGCCCCTTGAGAGGGGCGGGAGGGCCGACCGGGGAGCTGTTTTTT. It translates to CASSPLRGAGGPTGELFF.

This chain links TRBV5-4 with TRBJ2-1; the match to TRBD1 covers 12 bases. V was clipped by 4 bases and J by 7 bases; unmatched bases: 6. The CDR3 runs 15 residues. The germline gives CDR1 SGHNT, CDR2 YYREEE (reference sequence). The CDR3 here is CASSLGTGGRNEQFF. DNA of the CDR3: TGTGCCAGCAGCCTCGGGACAGGGGGCCGAAATGAGCAGTTCTTC.

The rearrangement uses TRBV7-2 and TRBJ2-5, with 11 bases identical to TRBD2. The V segment lost 4 bases and the J segment 5 bases; nucleotides outside the gene matches: 9. Per the germline V gene, CDR1 is SGHTA and CDR2 is FQGNSA. This CDR3 is 16 amino acids long. CDR3 in amino acids: CASSSVSGRAWETQYF. For the CDR3, the DNA is TGTGCCAGCAGCTCAGTTAGCGGGAGGGCCTGGGAGACCCAGTACTTC.

This chain links TRBV7-9 with TRBJ1-3; 9 positions agree with TRBD1. Per germline, CDR1 SEHNR and CDR2 FQNEAQ (reference sequence). J gave up 2 bases and V 5 bases, and 4 bases lay outside the gene matches. CDR3 length: 15 amino acids. In nucleotides, the CDR3 is TGTGCCAGCAGCCCCCGGGACAGGGCTGGAAACACCATATATTTT. Translated, it gives CASSPRDRAGNTIYF.

The chain couples TRBV10-3 to TRBJ2-3; 9 bases align to TRBD2. Per the germline V gene, CDR1 is ENHRY and CDR2 is SYGVKD. The CDR3 has 15 residues. V was clipped by 2 bases and J by 6 bases; unmatched bases: 6. The CDR3 bases are TGTGCCATCAGTGAGGGCGGGAGGGCCGGTGATACGCAGTATTTT. This encodes CAISEGGRAGDTQYF.

This chain links TRBV6-2 or TRBV6-3 with TRBJ2-7, with D maybe TRBD2 (5 bases). The CDR3 spans 15 residues. Germline CDR1 and CDR2: MNHEY and SVGEGT. With 0 bases removed from V and 4 bases from J, the gap between germline ends came to 13 bases. For the CDR3, the DNA is TGTGCCAGCAGTTACTCGAGGCTAGCAGATTACGAGCAGTACTTC. It is translated as CASSYSRLADYEQYF.

This rearrangement joins TRBV5-1 to TRBJ1-2, with 10 bases identical to TRBD1. The CDR3 has 16 residues. Germline-derived CDR1 and CDR2 are SGHRS and YFSETQ. V trimming: 0 bases; J trimming: 5 bases; junction bases outside the gene matches: 7. The CDR3 reads CASSLDLDRGSYGYTF. CDR3 bases: TGCGCCAGCAGCTTGGACCTGGACAGGGGGTCTTATGGCTACACCTTC.

The sample holds a few counts of this clone. The chain recombines TRBV9 with TRBJ1-2, with TRBD1 matching over 10 bases. Losses at the gene ends were 6 bases for V and 8 bases for J; bases not matched to a gene: 10. Germline lookup yields CDR1 SGDLS and CDR2 YYNGEE. The CDR3 sequence is 14 residues long. CDR3 residues: CASTHPDRGLGYTF. CDR3 in DNA: TGTGCCAGCACCCACCCGGACAGGGGGTTAGGCTACACCTTC.

The CDR3 spells CAWIGGHTFDNEQFF. The CDR3 DNA reads as TGTGCCTGGATAGGTGGGCACACCTTCGACAATGAGCAGTTCTTC. The chain is built from TRBV30 and TRBJ2-1; D is unresolved. Germline loops: CDR1 GTSNPN, CDR2 SVGIG (reference sequence). This CDR3 comprises 15 residues. V was clipped by 4 bases and J by 5 bases, with 18 bases between them.

V usage is TRBV4-1 and J usage is TRBJ1-2; 9 positions agree with TRBD1. The CDR3 extends over 15 amino acids. Germline V gene data show CDR1 as MGHRA and CDR2 as YSYEKL. The J segment lost 6 bases and the V segment lost 3 bases, leaving 8 bases of the junction unmatched. The CDR3 DNA sequence: TGCGCCAGCAGCCAGGAAAACAGGGGGCTAGATGGCTACACCTTC. Translated, it gives CASSQENRGLDGYTF.

The gene calls are TRBV9 and TRBJ2-7; possible D gene TRBD2, 5 bases. The ends were cut back, 5 bases at V and 0 bases at J, with 12 bases in the middle. The CDR3 spans 14 residues. The germline V gene encodes CDR1 SGDLS and CDR2 YYNGEE. As DNA, the CDR3 is TGTGCCAGCAGTCGAGCGGATAGCTCCTACGAGCAGTACTTC. The encoded protein is CASSRADSSYEQYF. The full variable domain, in which reference TRBV9 and TRBJ2-7 provide the parts outside the CDR3, is DSGVTQTPKHLITATGQRVTLRCSPRSGDLSVYWYQQSLDQGLQFLIQYYNGEERAKGNILERFSAQQFPDLHSELNLSSLELGDSALYFCASSRADSSYEQYFGPGTRLTVT.

The chain joins TRBV7-8 to TRBJ1-5, with 8 bases fitting TRBD1. The CDR3 contains 16 residues. V lost 0 bases and J lost 6; bases outside the gene matches: 7. The germline V gene has CDR1 SGHVS and CDR2 FQNEAQ. The CDR3 nucleotides are TGTGCCAGCAGCTTAGCGTCTAACAGGGGGAGTCAGCCCCAGCATTTT. Translating gives CASSLASNRGSQPQHF. Combining the CDR3 with reference TRBV7-8 and TRBJ1-5 gives the whole variable domain GAGVSQSPRYKVAKRGQDVALRCDPISGHVSLFWYQQALGQGPEFLTYFQNEAQLDKSGLPSDRFFAERPEGSVSTLKIQRTQQEDSAVYLCASSLASNRGSQPQHFGDGTRLSIL.

This clone was seen once. The V call is TRBV4-1, the J call TRBJ1-1, with 8 bases identical to TRBD1. The V and J ends lost 5 bases and 1 base, in that order; junction bases with no gene match: 9. The CDR3 contains 16 residues. Germline loops: CDR1 MGHRA, CDR2 YSYEKL. The CDR3 DNA reads as TGCGCCAGCAGCTTCGGACAGGGCCCTAGGAACACTGAAGCTTTCTTT. The encoded protein is CASSFGQGPRNTEAFF.

V gene TRBV29-1 combines with J gene TRBJ1-1, with D possibly TRBD1 on 6 matching bases. Germline V CDR1 and CDR2: SQVTM, ANQGSEA. The CDR3 is 16 amino acids. With 6 bases removed from V and 7 bases from J, the gap between germline ends came to 27 bases. The CDR3 DNA reads TGCAGCGTCATGGGGGTTGGGGGCTCGGAGTTAGGTGAAGCTTTCTTT. It codes for CSVMGVGGSELGEAFF.

The gene calls are TRBV4-3 and TRBJ1-2; D possibly corresponds to TRBD1 (5 bases). The CDR3 is 12 residues long. Germline V gene data show CDR1 as LGHNA and CDR2 as YSLEER. Trimming removed 0 bases from V and 7 bases from J, with 6 bases in between. The CDR3 reads CASSQDGGGYTF. As DNA, the CDR3 is TGCGCCAGCAGCCAAGACGGGGGTGGCTACACCTTC.

The chain has TRBV10-3 and TRBJ2-1, with 11 bases matching TRBD2. The germline V gene encodes CDR1 ENHRY and CDR2 SYGVKD. The CDR3 sequence is 15 residues long. The V gene end was trimmed by 8 bases and the J gene end by 3 bases; junction bases not matched to a gene: 6. CDR3 sequence (DNA): TGTGCCATCTCTAGTGGGACTAGCGGCTACAATGAGCAGTTCTTC. This codes for CAISSGTSGYNEQFF.

The gene calls are TRBV28 and TRBJ1-3, with no clear D. Germline values: CDR1 MDHEN, CDR2 SYDVKM. V was shortened by 3 bases and J by 0 bases, with 6 bases between the two germline ends. CDR3 length: 14 amino acids. CDR3 sequence reads: CASSLAPSGNTIYF. In nucleotides, the CDR3 is TGTGCCAGCAGTTTGGCCCCCTCTGGAAACACCATATATTTT. The full variable domain, with the rest looked up from reference TRBV28 and TRBJ1-3, is DVKVTQSSRYLVKRTGEKVFLECVQDMDHENMFWYRQDPGLGLRLIYFSYDVKMKEKGDIPEGYSVSREKKERFSLILESASTNQTSMYLCASSLAPSGNTIYFGEGSWLTVV.

V usage is TRBV5-1 and J usage is TRBJ2-7, with 8 bases fitting TRBD1. In germline, CDR1 is SGHRS, CDR2 YFSETQ. V dropped 4 bases and J dropped 0; count of bases not matched to a gene: 6. This CDR3 is built from 15 residues. DNA of the CDR3: TGCGCCAGCAGCCCTGGACAGGGCCGCTCCTACGAGCAGTACTTC. Amino acids: CASSPGQGRSYEQYF.

The genes are TRBV6-5 and TRBJ1-1; 7 bases line up with TRBD1. V trimming: 6 bases; J trimming: 6 bases; junction bases outside the gene matches: 10. This CDR3 has 14 amino acids. Germline CDR1 and CDR2: MNHEY and SVGAGI. The CDR3 spells CASRTGPRLAEAFF. The CDR3 DNA reads TGTGCCAGCAGGACAGGGCCCAGGTTGGCTGAAGCTTTCTTT.

Here the CDR3 DNA reads TGTGCCTGGAGTTTAGGGACAGCCAATTCACCCCTCCACTTT. Translation: CAWSLGTANSPLHF. The chain joins TRBV30 to TRBJ1-6, with TRBD1 matching 7 bases. The ends lost 2 bases at V and 7 bases at J; junction bases unmatched: 5. The germline V gene encodes CDR1 GTSNPN and CDR2 SVGIG (reference sequence). The CDR3 extends over 14 amino acids.

This chain joins TRBV20-1 and TRBJ1-5; D is undetermined. Germline V gene lookup returns CDR1 DFQATT and CDR2 SNEGSKA (reference sequence). This CDR3 has 16 residues. V dropped 3 bases and J dropped 0 bases, with 15 bases sitting between them. The CDR3 DNA reads TGCAGTGCTAGTGACCGTGGCGGCTATAGCAATCAGCCCCAGCATTTT. This gives the protein CSASDRGGYSNQPQHF.

The chain has TRBV6-5 and TRBJ2-2; 7 bases line up with TRBD2. The CDR3 is 12 amino acids. V was pared by 6 bases and J by 5 bases, with 0 bases of the junction left unmatched. Germline assignment: CDR1 MNHEY and CDR2 SVGAGI. This CDR3 is CASSGGTGELFF. CDR3 in DNA: TGTGCCAGCAGCGGGGGGACCGGGGAGCTGTTTTTT.